This TCR beta chain was recovered during a study of blood T cells in healthy people across ages. Study results and limitations: Diversity figures based on one million T cells were deemed too low.

CDR3 length equals 18 residues. Germline V lookup: CDR1 LGHNT, CDR2 FRNRAP. V was clipped by 1 base and J by 5 bases, with 21 bases between them. Through a sample-barcoded 5' primer and a J-beta primer mix, a second PCR was run for roughly 6 to 11 cycles. Using its own MiXCR run on the 5' RACE reads, TCRdb lists one record per CDR3 protein. Counted here are under 1,000,000 distinct CDR3 sequences, around 34% occurring once; the ten biggest clones make up under 15%. This clonotype was seen more than once but under ten times. Antigen: not known. The V gene is TRBV12-5, the J gene TRBJ2-1; the D gene is possibly TRBD1 (6 bases). Sequencing used blood. The source is a man aged 18 to 29 in good health. DNA for the CDR3: TGTGCTAGTGGTTTGGCCCACAGGGACACTCCGTGGGACAATGAGCAGTTCTTC. This encodes CASGLAHRDTPWDNEQFF.